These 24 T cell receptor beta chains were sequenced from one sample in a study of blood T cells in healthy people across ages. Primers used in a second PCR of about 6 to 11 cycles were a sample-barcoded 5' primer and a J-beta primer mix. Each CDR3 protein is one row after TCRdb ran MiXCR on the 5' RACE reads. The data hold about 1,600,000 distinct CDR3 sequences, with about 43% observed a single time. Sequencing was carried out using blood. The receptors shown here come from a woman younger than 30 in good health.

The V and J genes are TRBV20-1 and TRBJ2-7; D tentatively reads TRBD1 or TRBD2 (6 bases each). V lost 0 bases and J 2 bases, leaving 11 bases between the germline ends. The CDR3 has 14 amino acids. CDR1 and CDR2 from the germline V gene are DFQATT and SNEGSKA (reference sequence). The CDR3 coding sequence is TGCAGTGCTAGAGAAAGGGGGGCCACCTACGAGCAGTACTTC. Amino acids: CSARERGATYEQYF.

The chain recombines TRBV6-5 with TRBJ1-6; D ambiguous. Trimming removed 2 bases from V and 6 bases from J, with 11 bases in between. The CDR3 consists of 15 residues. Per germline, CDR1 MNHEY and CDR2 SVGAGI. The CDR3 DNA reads TGTGCCAGCAGTTACGCCGGGAGTTCTAATTCACCCCTCCACTTT. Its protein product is CASSYAGSSNSPLHF.

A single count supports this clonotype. This CDR3 is CSVEIWGLTGSTLGTEAFF. The DNA for the CDR3 is TGCAGCGTTGAAATTTGGGGTCTGACAGGGAGCACTCTTGGCACTGAAGCTTTCTTT. The gene calls are TRBV29-1 and TRBJ1-1; 7 nucleotides line up with TRBD1. Per the germline V gene, CDR1 is SQVTM and CDR2 is ANQGSEA. With 2 bases clipped from V and 4 bases from J, the junction kept 22 bases outside the gene matches. The CDR3 loop spans 19 amino acids.

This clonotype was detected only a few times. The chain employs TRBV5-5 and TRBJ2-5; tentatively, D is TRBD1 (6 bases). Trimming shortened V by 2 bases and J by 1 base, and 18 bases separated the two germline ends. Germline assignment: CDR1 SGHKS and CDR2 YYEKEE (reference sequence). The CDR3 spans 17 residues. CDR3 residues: CASSFRVSGQSQETQYF. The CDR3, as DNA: TGTGCCAGCAGCTTTCGTGTTTCGGGACAATCCCAAGAGACCCAGTACTTC.

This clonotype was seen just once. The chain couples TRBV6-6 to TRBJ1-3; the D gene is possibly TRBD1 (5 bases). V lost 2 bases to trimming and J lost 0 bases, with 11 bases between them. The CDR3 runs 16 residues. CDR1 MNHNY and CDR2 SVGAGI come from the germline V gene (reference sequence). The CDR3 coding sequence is TGTGCCAGCAGTTACACTGGGGGGAGCTCTGGAAACACCATATATTTT. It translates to CASSYTGGSSGNTIYF.

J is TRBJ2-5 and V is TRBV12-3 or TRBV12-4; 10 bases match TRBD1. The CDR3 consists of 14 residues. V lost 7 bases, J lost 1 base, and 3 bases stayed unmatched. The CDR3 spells CASTRDRGQETQYF. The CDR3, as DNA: TGTGCCAGCACCCGGGACAGGGGCCAAGAGACCCAGTACTTC.

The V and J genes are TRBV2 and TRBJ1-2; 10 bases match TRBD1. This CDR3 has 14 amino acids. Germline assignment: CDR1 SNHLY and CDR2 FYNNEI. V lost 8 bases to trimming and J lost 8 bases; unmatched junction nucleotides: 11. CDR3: CASSPQGTGEGYTF. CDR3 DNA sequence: TGTGCCAGCTCCCCTCAGGGGACAGGGGAAGGCTACACCTTC. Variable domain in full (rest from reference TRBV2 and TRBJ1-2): EPEVTQTPSHQVTQMGQEVILRCVPISNHLYFYWYRQILGQKVEFLVSFYNNEISEKSEIFDDQFSVERPDGSNFTLKIRSTKLEDSAMYFCASSPQGTGEGYTFGSGTRLTVV.

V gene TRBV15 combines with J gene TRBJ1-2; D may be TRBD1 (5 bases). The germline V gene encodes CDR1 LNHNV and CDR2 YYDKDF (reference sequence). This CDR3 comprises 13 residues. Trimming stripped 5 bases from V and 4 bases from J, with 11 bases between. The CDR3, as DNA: TGTGCCACCAGCGGGGGGTCCGGCTATGGCTACACCTTC. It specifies CATSGGSGYGYTF.

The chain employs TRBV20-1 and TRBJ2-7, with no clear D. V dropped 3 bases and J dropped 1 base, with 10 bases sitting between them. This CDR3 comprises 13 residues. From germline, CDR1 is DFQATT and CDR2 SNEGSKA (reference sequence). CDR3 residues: CSARPVSSYEQYF. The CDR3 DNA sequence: TGCAGTGCTAGGCCGGTGTCGTCCTACGAGCAGTACTTC.

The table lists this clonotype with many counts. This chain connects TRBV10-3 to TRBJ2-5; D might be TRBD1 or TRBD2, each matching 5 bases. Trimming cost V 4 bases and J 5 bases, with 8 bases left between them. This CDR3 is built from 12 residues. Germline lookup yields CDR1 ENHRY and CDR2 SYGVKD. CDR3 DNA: TGTGCCATCAGTGGACAGCGGGAGACCCAGTACTTC. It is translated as CAISGQRETQYF.

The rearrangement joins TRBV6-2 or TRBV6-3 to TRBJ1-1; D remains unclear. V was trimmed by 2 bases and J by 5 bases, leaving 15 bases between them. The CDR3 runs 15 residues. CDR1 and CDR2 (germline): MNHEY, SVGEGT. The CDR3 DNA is TGTGCCAGCAGTTACAATGGGGTATCCACGACTGAAGCTTTCTTT. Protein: CASSYNGVSTTEAFF.

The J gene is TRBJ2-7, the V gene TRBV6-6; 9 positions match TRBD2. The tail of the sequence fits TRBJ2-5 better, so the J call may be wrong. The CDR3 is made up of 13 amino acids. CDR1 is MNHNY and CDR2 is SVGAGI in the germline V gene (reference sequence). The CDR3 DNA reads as TGTGCCAGCCGGAAGGCGGGAGGGGAGACCCAGTACTTC. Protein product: CASRKAGGETQYF.

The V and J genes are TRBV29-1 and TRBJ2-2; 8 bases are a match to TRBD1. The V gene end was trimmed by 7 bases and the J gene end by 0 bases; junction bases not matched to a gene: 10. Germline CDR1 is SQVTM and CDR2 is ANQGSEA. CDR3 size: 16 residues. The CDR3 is CSAQTGTGSNTGELFF. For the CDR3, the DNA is TGCAGCGCTCAAACCGGGACAGGATCGAACACCGGGGAGCTGTTTTTT.

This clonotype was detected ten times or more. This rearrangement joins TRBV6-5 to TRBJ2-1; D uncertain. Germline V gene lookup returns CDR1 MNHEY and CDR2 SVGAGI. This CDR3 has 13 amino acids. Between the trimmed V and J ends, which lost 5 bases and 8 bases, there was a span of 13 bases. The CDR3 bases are TGTGCCAGCAGTACCTTGCTGGTCGATGAGCAGTTCTTC. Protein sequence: CASSTLLVDEQFF.

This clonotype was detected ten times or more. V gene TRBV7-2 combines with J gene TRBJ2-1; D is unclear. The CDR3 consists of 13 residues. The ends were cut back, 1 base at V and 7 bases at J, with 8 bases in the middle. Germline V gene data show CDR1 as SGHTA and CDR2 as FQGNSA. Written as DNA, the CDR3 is TGTGCCAGCAGCTTAGGGGTAGGAAATGAGCAGTTCTTC. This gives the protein CASSLGVGNEQFF.

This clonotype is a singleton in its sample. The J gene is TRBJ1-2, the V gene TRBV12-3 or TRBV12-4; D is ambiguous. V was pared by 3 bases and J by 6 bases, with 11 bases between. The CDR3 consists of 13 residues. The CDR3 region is CASSLFSNNGYTF. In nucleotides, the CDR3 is TGTGCCAGCAGTTTGTTCAGCAACAATGGCTACACCTTC.

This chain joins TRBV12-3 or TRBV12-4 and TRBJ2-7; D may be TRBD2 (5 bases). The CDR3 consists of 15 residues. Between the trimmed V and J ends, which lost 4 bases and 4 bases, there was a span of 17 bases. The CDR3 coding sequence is TGTGCCAGCAGTTACCCGGGAACAAGAGTTTACGAGCAGTACTTC. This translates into CASSYPGTRVYEQYF.

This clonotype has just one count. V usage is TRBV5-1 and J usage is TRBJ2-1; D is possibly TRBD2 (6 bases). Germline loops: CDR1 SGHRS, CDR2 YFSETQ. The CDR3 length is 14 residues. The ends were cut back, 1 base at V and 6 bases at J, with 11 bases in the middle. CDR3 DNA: TGCGCCAGCAGCTTGCCGGGAGTCCCCAATGAGCAGTTCTTC. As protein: CASSLPGVPNEQFF.

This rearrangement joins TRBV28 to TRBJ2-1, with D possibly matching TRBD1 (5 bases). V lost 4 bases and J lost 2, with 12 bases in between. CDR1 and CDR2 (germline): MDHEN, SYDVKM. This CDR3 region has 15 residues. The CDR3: CASSSPGITYNEQFF. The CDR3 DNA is TGTGCCAGCAGTTCTCCAGGGATCACCTACAATGAGCAGTTCTTC.

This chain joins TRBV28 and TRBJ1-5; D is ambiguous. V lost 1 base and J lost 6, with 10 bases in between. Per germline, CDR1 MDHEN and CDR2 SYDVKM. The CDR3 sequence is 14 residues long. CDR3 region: CASSLFSGGQPQHF. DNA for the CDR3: TGTGCCAGCAGTTTATTCTCGGGAGGTCAGCCCCAGCATTTT.

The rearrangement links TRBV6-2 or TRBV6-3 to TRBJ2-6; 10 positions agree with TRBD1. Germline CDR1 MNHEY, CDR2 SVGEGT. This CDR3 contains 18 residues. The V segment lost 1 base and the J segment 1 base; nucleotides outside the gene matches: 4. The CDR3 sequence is CASSYFGQGVSGANVLTF. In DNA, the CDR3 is TGTGCCAGCAGTTACTTCGGACAGGGGGTTTCTGGGGCCAACGTCCTGACTTTC.

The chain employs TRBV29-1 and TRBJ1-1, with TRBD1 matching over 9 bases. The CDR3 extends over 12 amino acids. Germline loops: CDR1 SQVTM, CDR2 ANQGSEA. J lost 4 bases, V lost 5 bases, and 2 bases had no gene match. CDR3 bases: TGCAGCGTTTTGGACAGGGGCACTGAAGCTTTCTTT. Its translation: CSVLDRGTEAFF.

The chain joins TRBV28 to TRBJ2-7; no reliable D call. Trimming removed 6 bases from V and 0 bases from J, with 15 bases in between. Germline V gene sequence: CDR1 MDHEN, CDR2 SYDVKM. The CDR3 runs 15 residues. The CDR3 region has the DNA TGTGCCAGCAGCACCGGCGGTGCGAGCTCCTACGAGCAGTACTTC. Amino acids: CASSTGGASSYEQYF.

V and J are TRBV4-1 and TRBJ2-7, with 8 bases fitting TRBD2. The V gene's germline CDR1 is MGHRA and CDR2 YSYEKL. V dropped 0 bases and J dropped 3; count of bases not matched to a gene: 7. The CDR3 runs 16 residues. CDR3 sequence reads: CASSQDIAGGGYEQYF. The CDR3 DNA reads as TGCGCCAGCAGCCAAGATATCGCGGGAGGAGGCTACGAGCAGTACTTC.